Each of the 27 T cell receptor beta chains below was sequenced from the same sample in a study of naive and memory T cell subsets. Four PCR rounds used nested alpha and beta constant region primers plus the SP2 primer. MiXCR, applied by TCRdb to the UMI-ligation and nested PCR reads, yields one record per CDR3 protein. Found here are around 31,000 distinct CDR3 sequences, 6.5% to 8% of them singletons; the top ten hold roughly 3.3%. Treatment denoted: skin biopsy from PPD injection site in Mantoux-positive individual. A UMI-containing oligonucleotide was joined by 3' ligation to the TCR cDNA template. The sequenced sample was skin, obtained from a tuberculin skin test site. The receptors were gathered from an adult in good health.

This clonotype has ten or more counts. This chain links TRBV20-1 with TRBJ2-7, with a weak D call TRBD1 (6 bases). The V gene lost 1 base and the J gene lost 5 bases, with 12 bases spanning the gap. The CDR3 is made up of 13 amino acids. Per germline, CDR1 DFQATT and CDR2 SNEGSKA (reference sequence). The CDR3 spells CSARGQAEDEQYF. Here the CDR3 DNA reads TGCAGTGCTAGAGGACAGGCAGAGGACGAGCAGTACTTC.

This clonotype was counted ten times or more. The chain is built from TRBV29-1 and TRBJ2-5; no clear D gene. The CDR3 is 12 amino acids. Between the trimmed V and J ends, which lost 8 bases and 5 bases, there was a span of 15 bases. The germline CDR1 and CDR2 sequences are SQVTM and ANQGSEA. The CDR3 region has the DNA TGCAGCTCCATCTTAATGGGGGAGACCCAGTACTTC. Its translation: CSSILMGETQYF.

The V gene is TRBV4-1, the J gene TRBJ2-3; 10 bases fit TRBD1. CDR3 length: 18 residues. With 1 base clipped from V and 1 base from J, the junction kept 8 bases outside the gene matches. The germline V gene has CDR1 MGHRA and CDR2 YSYEKL. The CDR3 coding sequence is TGCGCCAGCAGCCAAGTTTCCCTAGGGACAGGGGGCACAGATACGCAGTATTTT. It specifies CASSQVSLGTGGTDTQYF.

This clonotype is categorized as medium-sized (0.01 to 0.1%). The chain links TRBV25-1 to TRBJ2-7; 7 nucleotides agree with TRBD2. Germline-derived CDR1 and CDR2 are MGHDK and SYGVNS. This CDR3 spans 13 amino acids. J lost 5 bases, V lost 8 bases, and 9 bases had no gene match. In DNA, the CDR3 is TGTGCCAGCGGGAGGGTCTATAGCGACGAGCAGTACTTC. This encodes CASGRVYSDEQYF.

This clonotype is labeled medium-sized (0.01 to 0.1%). The rearrangement uses TRBV3-1 and TRBJ2-5; 7 bases are shared with TRBD2. The length of the CDR3 is 17 residues. J lost 2 bases, V lost 4 bases, and 13 bases had no gene match. Germline lookup yields CDR1 LGHDT and CDR2 YNNKEL (reference sequence). This CDR3 reads CASSLLRSTGGQETQYF. The CDR3 region has the DNA TGTGCCAGCAGCCTGCTGAGGTCAACCGGGGGGCAAGAGACCCAGTACTTC.

This clonotype appeared a few times. As DNA, the CDR3 is TGTGCCAGCAGCCGGGACAGGGACACTGAAGCTTTCTTT. Protein sequence: CASSRDRDTEAFF. The J gene is TRBJ1-1, the V gene TRBV5-4, with TRBD1 identical over 9 bases. CDR3 size: 13 residues. The V segment lost 4 bases and the J segment 3 bases; nucleotides outside the gene matches: 1. Germline V gene data show CDR1 as SGHNT and CDR2 as YYREEE (reference sequence).

The table lists this clonotype with many counts. This rearrangement joins TRBV5-1 to TRBJ2-1; D is perhaps TRBD2 (7 bases). The CDR3 is 20 residues long. Germline V gene sequence: CDR1 SGHRS, CDR2 YFSETQ. V was trimmed by 0 bases and J by 4 bases, leaving 26 bases between them. CDR3 region: CASSLADRVWGGGIYNEQFF. CDR3 nucleotide sequence: TGCGCCAGCAGCTTGGCCGATCGGGTTTGGGGCGGGGGCATTTACAATGAGCAGTTCTTC.

This clonotype has a count of ten or more. The CDR3 spells CASSYGEEMNTEAFF. The DNA for the CDR3 is TGTGCCAGCAGCTACGGGGAAGAAATGAACACTGAAGCTTTCTTT. The genes are TRBV7-6 and TRBJ1-1; D gene uncertain. V was clipped by 4 bases and J by 0 bases, with 12 bases between them. Germline V gives CDR1 SGHVS, CDR2 FNYEAQ. The CDR3 is made up of 15 amino acids.

There are a few counts of this clonotype. V usage is TRBV19 and J usage is TRBJ2-4; 10 bases are shared with TRBD2. The CDR3 consists of 17 residues. Germline trimming cut 0 bases from V and 1 base from J; bases unmatched to any gene: 3. Germline lookup yields CDR1 LNHDA and CDR2 SQIVND (reference sequence). In DNA form, the CDR3 reads TGTGCCAGTAGTATAGATAATAGCGGGGGGGCCAAAAACATTCAGTACTTC. It is translated as CASSIDNSGGAKNIQYF. Full variable domain (remainder filled in from reference TRBV19 and TRBJ2-4): DGGITQSPKYLFRKEGQNVTLSCEQNLNHDAMYWYRQDPGQGLRLIYYSQIVNDFQKGDIAEGYSVSREKKESFPLTVTSAQKNPTAFYLCASSIDNSGGAKNIQYFGAGTRLSVL.

Many counts were recorded for this clonotype. V gene TRBV9 combines with J gene TRBJ2-3; TRBD2 is a possible D gene (6 bases). This CDR3 has 15 residues. From germline, CDR1 is SGDLS and CDR2 YYNGEE. V was cut by 2 bases and J by 0 bases, with 10 bases left in between. For the CDR3, the DNA is TGTGCCAGCAGCGTTAGCGGACCAAGCACAGATACGCAGTATTTT. This sequence encodes CASSVSGPSTDTQYF.

This clonotype has ten or more counts. The rearrangement joins TRBV7-8 to TRBJ2-3; 10 bases align to TRBD2. J was trimmed by 8 bases and V by 4 bases; bases with no gene match: 12. CDR1 SGHVS and CDR2 FQNEAQ come from the germline V gene. This CDR3 has 16 amino acids. CDR3 nucleotide sequence: TGTGCCAGCAGCTCATCAAGCGGGGGGGCGGTGGTTACGCAGTATTTT. Encoded protein: CASSSSSGGAVVTQYF.

At least ten counts were recorded for this clonotype. V usage is TRBV3-1 and J usage is TRBJ2-3; maybe TRBD1 (6 bases). The CDR3 extends over 16 amino acids. Germline CDR1 is LGHDT and CDR2 is YNNKEL (reference sequence). Trimming left V 4 bases short and J 6 bases short, with 20 bases between. CDR3 DNA: TGTGCCAGCAGCCCCCAGGGGCGTACCCTCGGGGATACGCAGTATTTT. This gives the protein CASSPQGRTLGDTQYF.

This clonotype was detected many times. The chain employs TRBV5-1 and TRBJ2-5, with 11 nucleotides matching TRBD1. V lost 5 bases, J lost 1 base, and 4 bases stayed unmatched. Germline V lookup: CDR1 SGHRS, CDR2 YFSETQ. CDR3 length: 15 amino acids. The CDR3 DNA sequence: TGCGCCAGCAGTAGGACAGGGGGCTTCCAAGAGACCCAGTACTTC. Translation: CASSRTGGFQETQYF.

This clonotype was seen ten or more times. This chain connects TRBV20-1 to TRBJ1-1, with 8 bases fitting TRBD1. Per germline, CDR1 DFQATT and CDR2 SNEGSKA (reference sequence). The CDR3 runs to 14 residues. The trim removed 5 bases at V and 4 bases at J, leaving 9 bases unmatched. CDR3 in amino acids: CSAHFRGRSTEAFF. CDR3 DNA sequence: TGCAGTGCTCACTTCAGGGGGCGAAGCACTGAAGCTTTCTTT.

A note on this clonotype: A read error is possible here, since a much larger clone lies one base away. CDR3 nucleotide sequence: TGTGCCAGCAGCTTATTAAGTCCTGGTGACGAGCAGTACTTC. This gives the protein CASSLLSPGDEQYF. The chain is built from TRBV7-2 and TRBJ2-7, with no clear D. CDR3 length: 14 amino acids. The V end lost 2 bases, the J end lost 5 bases, and 13 bases lay between the germline ends. Germline V gene lookup returns CDR1 SGHTA and CDR2 FQGNSA.

With regard to this clonotype: Being one base from a much bigger clone, this may be a read error. The gene calls are TRBV4-2 and TRBJ2-1; 8 nucleotides match TRBD2. Germline values: CDR1 LGHNA, CDR2 YNFKEQ. This CDR3 has 18 amino acids. Here the CDR3 reads CAGSQDPTRTSTYNEQFF. Here the CDR3 DNA reads TGTGCCGGCAGCCAAGATCCCACGAGGACTAGCACCTACAATGAGCAGTTCTTC.

This clonotype was recorded a few times. This chain connects TRBV6-4 to TRBJ2-1, with D perhaps matching TRBD2 (6 bases). There are 13 residues in the CDR3. V lost 5 bases and J 9 bases, leaving 14 bases between the germline ends. Looked up from germline, CDR1 is MRHNA and CDR2 is SNTAGT. DNA of the CDR3: TGTGCCAGCAGTCCGCCCGGGGGTAGTGAGCAGTTCTTC. As protein: CASSPPGGSEQFF.

As regards this clonotype: This sequence may be a read error, since a much larger clone differs from it by one base. The DNA is left out, because the CDR3 cannot be placed on it with certainty; the CDR3 is given as TCRdb lists it. This chain uses TRBV29-1 with TRBJ2-7; the D call in the table, TRBD1, was not verified against the DNA. A total of 14 residues make up the CDR3, ends included. The germline V gene encodes CDR1 SQVTM and CDR2 ANQGSEA. CDR3 protein: CSVAGGTGDYERYF.

This chain links TRBV6-1 with TRBJ1-6; D is possibly TRBD1 (5 bases). From germline, CDR1 is MNHNS and CDR2 SASEGT. The V end lost 7 bases, the J end lost 7 bases, and 17 bases lay between the germline ends. The CDR3 runs 15 residues. As DNA, the CDR3 is TGTGCCAGCACCGAGTGGGGGGTACAAAATTCACCCCTCCACTTT. It is translated as CASTEWGVQNSPLHF.

Ten or more counts support this clonotype. This CDR3 is CSARLPGGAFNEQFF. CDR3 in DNA: TGCAGTGCTAGATTACCGGGGGGGGCCTTCAATGAGCAGTTCTTC. This chain uses TRBV20-1 with TRBJ2-1; 8 nucleotides line up with TRBD2. Unmatched junction bases numbered 9, after V lost 2 bases and J lost 6 bases. The CDR3 loop spans 15 amino acids. CDR1 is DFQATT and CDR2 is SNEGSKA in the germline V gene (reference sequence).

This clonotype was counted ten times or more. The V and J genes are TRBV18 and TRBJ2-5, with 8 bases that match TRBD2. The CDR3 totals 17 residues. CDR1 and CDR2 from the germline V gene are KGHSH and LQKENI. V gave up 3 bases and J gave up 1 base; unmatched junction bases: 10. Here the CDR3 reads CASSPEYVGLVQETQYF. The CDR3, as DNA: TGTGCCAGCTCACCGGAGTATGTGGGACTAGTCCAAGAGACCCAGTACTTC.

This clonotype was recorded many times. The V and J genes are TRBV5-6 and TRBJ2-1, with D unresolved. The germline V gene has CDR1 SGHDT and CDR2 YYEEEE. The CDR3 consists of 15 residues. With 0 bases removed from V and 10 bases from J, the gap between germline ends came to 17 bases. CDR3 sequence: CASSLGPSSRNEQFF. The CDR3 nucleotides read TGTGCCAGCAGCTTGGGACCATCGTCTAGGAACGAGCAGTTCTTC.

The chain recombines TRBV6-2 or TRBV6-3 with TRBJ1-1; 8 nucleotides match TRBD1. J gave up 1 base and V 6 bases, and 7 bases lay outside the gene matches. Germline lookup yields CDR1 MNHEY and CDR2 SVGEGT. There are 15 residues in the CDR3. The CDR3, as DNA: TGTGCCAGCAGGGGGGCCGGGACAGGGAACACTGAAGCTTTCTTT. Translating it yields CASRGAGTGNTEAFF.

The chain recombines TRBV5-1 with TRBJ2-7; TRBD1 agrees at 12 bases. Per the germline V gene, CDR1 is SGHRS and CDR2 is YFSETQ. The CDR3 has 16 residues. V trimming: 2 bases; J trimming: 3 bases; junction bases outside the gene matches: 6. DNA for the CDR3: TGCGCCAGCAGCTTATTCGGGACAGGGGGCAACTACGAGCAGTACTTC. Translated: CASSLFGTGGNYEQYF.

This clonotype was counted between two and nine times. This chain uses TRBV12-3 or TRBV12-4 with TRBJ1-2; possible D gene TRBD1, 6 bases. Trimming stripped 7 bases from V and 6 bases from J, with 21 bases between. This CDR3 is 15 amino acids long. This chain's CDR3 is CASTISGTWVHGYTF. The DNA of the CDR3 is TGTGCCAGCACCATATCCGGGACATGGGTCCATGGCTACACCTTC.

J is TRBJ2-5 and V is TRBV19; no clear D gene. Germline assignment: CDR1 LNHDA and CDR2 SQIVND (reference sequence). V was clipped by 5 bases and J by 4 bases, with 11 bases between them. The CDR3 runs to 13 residues. Written as DNA, the CDR3 is TGTGCCAGTAGTGCCCATTGTCGAGAGACCCAGTACTTC. Translating gives CASSAHCRETQYF.

Many counts were recorded for this clonotype. The J gene is TRBJ1-2, the V gene TRBV5-4; no clear D gene. This CDR3 region has 15 residues. Germline V gene lookup returns CDR1 SGHNT and CDR2 YYREEE (reference sequence). Trimming left V 3 bases short and J 4 bases short, with 16 bases between. The CDR3 reads CASSSSKTVIYGYTF. The CDR3 coding sequence is TGTGCCAGCAGCTCATCAAAGACGGTCATCTATGGCTACACCTTC.